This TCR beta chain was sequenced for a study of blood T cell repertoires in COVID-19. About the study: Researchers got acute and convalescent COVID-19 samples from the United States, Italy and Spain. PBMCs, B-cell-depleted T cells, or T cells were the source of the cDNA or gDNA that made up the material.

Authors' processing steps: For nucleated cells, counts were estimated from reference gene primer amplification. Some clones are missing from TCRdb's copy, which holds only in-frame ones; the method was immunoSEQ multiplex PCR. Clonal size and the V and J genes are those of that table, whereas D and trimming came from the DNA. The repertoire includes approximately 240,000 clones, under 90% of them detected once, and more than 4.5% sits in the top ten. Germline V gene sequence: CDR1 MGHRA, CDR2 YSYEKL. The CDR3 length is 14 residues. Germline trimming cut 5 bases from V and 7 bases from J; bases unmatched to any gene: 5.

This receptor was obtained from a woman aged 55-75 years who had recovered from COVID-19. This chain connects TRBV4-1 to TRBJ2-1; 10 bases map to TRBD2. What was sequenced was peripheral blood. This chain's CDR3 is CASSRAGGRNEQFF. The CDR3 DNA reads TGCGCCAGCAGCAGAGCGGGGGGGCGAAATGAGCAGTTCTTC.